These 15 T cell receptor beta chains came from one sample sequenced in a study of STAT5B mutations in CD4+ large granular lymphocyte leukemia. Sequencing was performed with immunoSEQ multiplex PCR; in TCRdb, only in-frame clones are kept and a portion is missing. The sample lists over 25,000 clones, approximately 70% occurring once. The sample comprised CD4+ T cells from blood buffy coats. Receptors were obtained from a human donor in good health.

This rearrangement joins TRBV28 to TRBJ2-7; 9 bases match TRBD1. Looked up from germline, CDR1 is MDHEN and CDR2 is SYDVKM. Losses at the gene ends were 6 bases for V and 0 bases for J; bases not matched to a gene: 12. This CDR3 comprises 17 residues. The CDR3 reads CASSFSLGQGPSYEQYF. CDR3 sequence (DNA): TGTGCCAGCAGCTTCTCATTAGGACAGGGGCCCTCCTACGAGCAGTACTTC.

The rearrangement links TRBV15 to TRBJ1-1; tentatively, D is TRBD1 (6 bases). CDR1 is LNHNV and CDR2 is YYDKDF in the germline V gene (reference sequence). Deletions cut 1 base from V and 4 bases from J, with 10 bases between. The CDR3 sequence is 14 residues long. Here the CDR3 reads CATSRARGFTEAFF. Written as DNA, the CDR3 is TGTGCCACCAGCAGAGCCAGGGGATTCACTGAAGCTTTCTTT.

CDR3 DNA sequence: TGTGCCACCAGGGACTTTCCTCCAGTCTATGAGCAGTTCTTC. Translation: CATRDFPPVYEQFF. The V gene is TRBV19, the J gene TRBJ2-1, with a tentative D call TRBD2 (6 bases). Germline assignment: CDR1 LNHDA and CDR2 SQIVND (reference sequence). The CDR3 is made up of 14 amino acids. V lost 10 bases, J lost 8 bases, and 21 bases lay in between. Complete variable domain (other parts from reference TRBV19 and TRBJ2-1): DGGITQSPKYLFRKEGQNVTLSCEQNLNHDAMYWYRQDPGQGLRLIYYSQIVNDFQKGDIAEGYSVSREKKESFPLTVTSAQKNPTAFYLCATRDFPPVYEQFFGPGTRLTVL.

The V gene is TRBV6-5, the J gene TRBJ2-5; no firm D call. Germline-derived CDR1 and CDR2 are MNHEY and SVGAGI. V lost 4 bases to trimming and J lost 5 bases, with 14 bases between them. This CDR3 comprises 14 residues. DNA for the CDR3: TGTGCCAGCAGTTCCTCCTGGGCCCGGGAGACCCAGTACTTC. Translated, it gives CASSSSWARETQYF.

V gene TRBV10-3 combines with J gene TRBJ1-2, with TRBD1 as a possible D gene (6 bases). The CDR3 is 13 residues long. Between the trimmed V and J ends, which lost 7 bases and 7 bases, there was a span of 16 bases. Per the germline V gene, CDR1 is ENHRY and CDR2 is SYGVKD. As DNA, the CDR3 is TGTGCCATCATGTCCAGGGGAATTGCTGGCTACACCTTC. Translated, it gives CAIMSRGIAGYTF.

The J gene is TRBJ1-2, the V gene TRBV4-3; D is unresolved. V shed 0 bases and J shed 4 bases, with 12 bases lying between them. Germline V gene data show CDR1 as LGHNA and CDR2 as YSLEER. The CDR3 runs 15 residues. As DNA, the CDR3 is TGCGCCAGCAGCCAAGAAGTCAGGCCTTTCTATGGCTACACCTTC. Protein sequence: CASSQEVRPFYGYTF.

In DNA, the CDR3 is TGTGCCAGCAGCCCGGAGGACAGGGGGTATGGCTACACCTTC. The encoded protein is CASSPEDRGYGYTF. V gene TRBV7-6 combines with J gene TRBJ1-2, with 10 bases matching TRBD1. CDR1 is SGHVS and CDR2 is FNYEAQ in the germline V gene. This CDR3 spans 14 amino acids. V lost 5 bases, J lost 5 bases, and 5 bases stayed unmatched.

The chain combines TRBV5-1 with TRBJ1-1; D is uncertain. This CDR3 region has 14 residues. Trimming stripped 2 bases from V and 0 bases from J, with 8 bases between. Germline V gives CDR1 SGHRS, CDR2 YFSETQ. DNA of the CDR3: TGCGCCAGCAGCTTATCGGGTATGAACACTGAAGCTTTCTTT. It specifies CASSLSGMNTEAFF.

The chain is built from TRBV25-1 and TRBJ1-1; D remains ambiguous. V gave up 9 bases and J gave up 4 bases, with 15 bases separating them. This CDR3 contains 13 residues. Germline assignment: CDR1 MGHDK and CDR2 SYGVNS. The CDR3 loop is CARFIRWGTEAFF. The CDR3 DNA reads TGTGCCAGGTTCATTCGTTGGGGCACTGAAGCTTTCTTT.

This clone was counted only a few times. The genes are TRBV7-9 and TRBJ1-2; maybe TRBD1 (5 bases). Germline V gene sequence: CDR1 SEHNR, CDR2 FQNEAQ (reference sequence). The CDR3 has 17 amino acids. V gave up 3 bases and J gave up 3 bases, with 20 bases separating them. The CDR3 region is CASSFQGGSTLYYGYTF. As DNA, the CDR3 is TGTGCCAGCAGCTTTCAGGGCGGTTCGACACTCTACTATGGCTACACCTTC.

The chain's CDR3 is CASSDSGGSSYEQYF. The CDR3, as DNA: TGTGCCAGCAGTGATTCTGGCGGGAGCTCCTACGAGCAGTACTTC. The rearrangement joins TRBV2 to TRBJ2-7; 7 bases align to TRBD2. Germline V gives CDR1 SNHLY, CDR2 FYNNEI. The CDR3 has 15 amino acids. V was clipped by 3 bases and J by 0 bases; unmatched bases: 5.

The CDR3 nucleotides are TGTGCCATCTTAGGCGCGAGTGAGCAGTTCTTC. It yields the protein CAILGASEQFF. The rearrangement uses TRBV10-3 and TRBJ2-1, with D hard to call. The CDR3 runs 11 residues. V lost 8 bases and J 9 bases, leaving 11 bases between the germline ends. CDR1 is ENHRY, CDR2 SYGVKD, per germline.

The chain employs TRBV19 and TRBJ1-5; TRBD1 is a possible D gene (6 bases). The germline V gene has CDR1 LNHDA and CDR2 SQIVND (reference sequence). The CDR3 covers 14 residues. V lost 8 bases and J 1 base, leaving 12 bases between the germline ends. This CDR3 is CASDEGVSNQPQHF. The CDR3 region has the DNA TGTGCCAGTGACGAGGGGGTCAGCAATCAGCCCCAGCATTTT.

The rearrangement uses TRBV18 and TRBJ2-2, with 11 bases fitting TRBD2. V lost 3 bases to trimming and J lost 7 bases; unmatched junction nucleotides: 7. CDR3 size: 16 residues. Germline V gene data show CDR1 as KGHSH and CDR2 as LQKENI. The chain's CDR3 is CASSPRTSGLDGELFF. Here the CDR3 DNA reads TGTGCCAGCTCACCGAGGACTAGCGGGTTAGACGGGGAGCTGTTTTTT.

For the CDR3, the DNA is TGTGCCAGCAGCTACGGGACTAGCGGGGGCCTTATCACCTACGAGCAGTACTTC. It is translated as CASSYGTSGGLITYEQYF. The chain links TRBV7-2 to TRBJ2-7; 14 nucleotides line up with TRBD2. The trim removed 4 bases at V and 2 bases at J, leaving 10 bases unmatched. Germline V gene lookup returns CDR1 SGHTA and CDR2 FQGNSA. This CDR3 is 18 amino acids long.